The 25 T cell receptor beta chains listed next were all sequenced from one sample in a study of T cell changes during pregnancy in multiple sclerosis. Libraries were prepared by immunoSEQ multiplex PCR; TCRdb keeps only in-frame clonotypes and omits some of them. The sample gives 60,000 to 95,000 clones, about nine tenths of which show up once; 0.43% is in the top ten. This material consisted of CD4+ T cells from peripheral blood mononuclear cells, taken before pregnancy. The receptors stem from a female donor with multiple sclerosis, enrolled in a pregnancy study.

This chain joins TRBV4-2 and TRBJ2-7, with TRBD2 identical over 7 bases. The V gene's germline CDR1 is LGHNA and CDR2 YNFKEQ. V shed 3 bases and J 2 bases; nucleotides not matched to a gene: 7. The CDR3 spans 15 residues. The CDR3, as DNA: TGTGCCAGCAGCCATCGATCGGGGGGACCCTACGAGCAGTACTTC. Translating it yields CASSHRSGGPYEQYF.

The V gene is TRBV4-3, the J gene TRBJ2-5, with TRBD2 identical over 9 bases. Per germline, CDR1 LGHNA and CDR2 YSLEER. CDR3 length: 17 residues. Trimming took 2 bases from V and 1 from J; bases not matched to a gene: 8. The CDR3 region is CASSQNPLSGGQETQYF. The CDR3 DNA reads as TGCGCCAGCAGCCAAAACCCACTTAGCGGGGGCCAAGAGACCCAGTACTTC.

This chain connects TRBV9 to TRBJ2-1, with unresolved D. CDR1 SGDLS and CDR2 YYNGEE come from the germline V gene. V was trimmed by 0 bases and J by 10 bases, leaving 11 bases between them. The CDR3 totals 13 residues. The CDR3 DNA reads as TGTGCCAGCAGCGTAGAACCTGGCTTGGAGCAGTTCTTC. As protein: CASSVEPGLEQFF. The full variable domain, completed using reference TRBV9 and TRBJ2-1, is DSGVTQTPKHLITATGQRVTLRCSPRSGDLSVYWYQQSLDQGLQFLIQYYNGEERAKGNILERFSAQQFPDLHSELNLSSLELGDSALYFCASSVEPGLEQFFGPGTRLTVL.

The chain combines TRBV6-1 with TRBJ1-4; no definite D call. The CDR3 covers 15 residues. Germline values: CDR1 MNHNS, CDR2 SASEGT. V shed 6 bases and J shed 3 bases, with 14 bases lying between them. The CDR3 loop is CASSQALLPNEKLFF. CDR3 bases: TGTGCCAGCAGCCAGGCACTCCTCCCTAATGAAAAACTGTTTTTT.

The chain couples TRBV30 to TRBJ2-1, with TRBD2 matching 9 bases. Germline trimming cut 1 base from V and 5 bases from J; bases unmatched to any gene: 6. Germline V gives CDR1 GTSNPN, CDR2 SVGIG (reference sequence). The CDR3 is 15 amino acids. The CDR3 region is CAWSGGLAGNNEQFF. The CDR3 DNA reads TGTGCCTGGAGTGGTGGCCTAGCGGGAAACAATGAGCAGTTCTTC. Full variable domain (outside the CDR3, taken from reference TRBV30 and TRBJ2-1): SQTIHQWPATLVQPVGSPLSLECTVEGTSNPNLYWYRQAAGRGLQLLFYSVGIGQISSEVPQNLSASRPQDRQFILSSKKLLLSDSGFYLCAWSGGLAGNNEQFFGPGTRLTVL.

The chain recombines TRBV30 with TRBJ1-1; 7 bases align to TRBD1. CDR3 length: 13 amino acids. V gave up 3 bases and J gave up 1 base; unmatched junction bases: 2. Germline V CDR1 and CDR2: GTSNPN, SVGIG (reference sequence). In nucleotides, the CDR3 is TGTGCCTGGAGGCGACAGGGGAACACTGAAGCTTTCTTT. This codes for CAWRRQGNTEAFF.

The rearrangement links TRBV7-2 to TRBJ2-7, with TRBD2 matching 11 bases. The CDR3 has 19 amino acids. The V gene end was trimmed by 3 bases and the J gene end by 2 bases; junction bases not matched to a gene: 15. From germline, CDR1 is SGHTA and CDR2 FQGNSA. The chain's CDR3 is CASSFAWGLAGGLTYEQYF. The DNA for the CDR3 is TGTGCCAGCAGCTTCGCCTGGGGGCTAGCGGGAGGCCTTACCTACGAGCAGTACTTC.

V is TRBV10-3 and J is TRBJ2-5; TRBD1 aligns across 11 bases. The CDR3 consists of 15 residues. Trimming cost V 3 bases and J 7 bases; bases outside gene matches: 7. Germline V lookup: CDR1 ENHRY, CDR2 SYGVKD. CDR3 nucleotides: TGTGCCATCAGTGACTTGGACAGGGGGCCCGGGACCCAGTACTTC. This sequence encodes CAISDLDRGPGTQYF.

This sequence joins TRBV9 and TRBJ2-3, with 13 bases identical to TRBD2. Germline V CDR1 and CDR2: SGDLS, YYNGEE. This CDR3 contains 17 residues. V trimming: 0 bases; J trimming: 5 bases; junction bases outside the gene matches: 6. The CDR3 protein is CASSVETSGGYIDTQYF. For the CDR3, the DNA is TGTGCCAGCAGCGTAGAGACTAGCGGGGGGTATATAGATACGCAGTATTTT.

The chain uses TRBV2 and TRBJ2-1; D is possibly TRBD2 (6 bases). The CDR3 is 15 amino acids. Germline CDR1 is SNHLY and CDR2 is FYNNEI. The V end lost 3 bases, the J end lost 6 bases, and 15 bases lay between the germline ends. The CDR3 region has the DNA TGTGCCAGCAGTGAGAGAACTAGCATTGCCAATGAGCAGTTCTTC. It encodes CASSERTSIANEQFF.

The genes are TRBV28 and TRBJ2-3, with 7 bases lining up with TRBD2. V shed 7 bases, J shed 3 bases, and the junction held 10 bases outside the gene matches. The germline V gene has CDR1 MDHEN and CDR2 SYDVKM. The CDR3 contains 15 residues. DNA for the CDR3: TGTGCCAGCAACGAGGCGGGAGCTCTGACAGATACGCAGTATTTT. Amino acids: CASNEAGALTDTQYF.

The V gene is TRBV28, the J gene TRBJ1-5, with TRBD1 identical over 7 bases. CDR1 and CDR2 (germline): MDHEN, SYDVKM. CDR3 size: 13 residues. The trim removed 7 bases at V and 7 bases at J, leaving 7 bases unmatched. DNA for the CDR3: TGTGCCAGCACTCAGGGGGGCTGGCAGCCCCAGCATTTT. It translates to CASTQGGWQPQHF.

The chain carries TRBV7-2 and TRBJ2-2, with 7 bases lining up with TRBD2. The J segment lost 0 bases and the V segment lost 4 bases, leaving 11 bases of the junction unmatched. The CDR3 length is 18 residues. The germline V gene has CDR1 SGHTA and CDR2 FQGNSA. CDR3 in amino acids: CASSSEAGTSANTGELFF. DNA for the CDR3: TGTGCCAGCAGCTCCGAAGCCGGAACTAGCGCGAACACCGGGGAGCTGTTTTTT.

A single count supports this clone. The V call is TRBV30, the J call TRBJ2-7, with a possible D match to TRBD2 (5 bases). Germline V gives CDR1 GTSNPN, CDR2 SVGIG (reference sequence). CDR3 size: 16 residues. V lost 2 bases and J 4 bases, leaving 21 bases between the germline ends. CDR3: CAWSFPMGSLRYEQYF. The CDR3 DNA follows: TGTGCCTGGAGTTTCCCAATGGGGAGTCTAAGGTACGAGCAGTACTTC.

J is TRBJ2-5 and V is TRBV9; D remains unclear. This CDR3 spans 13 amino acids. The V gene's germline CDR1 is SGDLS and CDR2 YYNGEE. V shed 2 bases and J shed 4 bases, with 9 bases lying between them. The CDR3 region has the DNA TGTGCCAGCAGCGTCCAGGTAGGAGAGACCCAGTACTTC. Its protein is CASSVQVGETQYF.

The chain joins TRBV11-1 to TRBJ2-3; 7 bases agree with TRBD2. The CDR3 spans 15 residues. J was trimmed by 7 bases and V by 1 base; bases with no gene match: 8. The germline V gene encodes CDR1 SGHAT and CDR2 FQDESV (reference sequence). This chain's CDR3 is CASSLVASGPNTQYF. The CDR3 DNA is TGTGCCAGCAGCTTAGTCGCTAGCGGACCTAATACGCAGTATTTT.

J is TRBJ1-1 and V is TRBV5-1; 10 bases align to TRBD1. CDR3 length equals 14 residues. Germline V gives CDR1 SGHRS, CDR2 YFSETQ. With V trimmed by 7 bases and J by 3 bases, 6 bases remained unmatched. Here the CDR3 reads CASSRQGADTEAFF. The DNA for the CDR3 is TGCGCCAGCTCCAGACAGGGGGCGGACACTGAAGCTTTCTTT.

This clone appeared once. This sequence joins TRBV13 and TRBJ2-3; unclear D gene. Trimming shortened V by 5 bases and J by 0 bases, and 6 bases separated the two germline ends. Germline V lookup: CDR1 PRHDT, CDR2 FYEKMQ (reference sequence). The length of the CDR3 is 13 residues. The CDR3 here is CASSLPSTDTQYF. CDR3 nucleotide sequence: TGTGCCAGCAGCCTACCTAGCACAGATACGCAGTATTTT.

The V gene is TRBV6-5, the J gene TRBJ1-6; 7 bases agree with TRBD1. Trimming at V came to 3 bases and at J to 9 bases, leaving 5 bases not matched to a gene. There are 14 residues in the CDR3. The germline CDR1 and CDR2 sequences are MNHEY and SVGAGI. The DNA of the CDR3 is TGTGCCAGCAGTTATGAAGGGGGCAGTTCACCCCTCCACTTT. It is translated as CASSYEGGSSPLHF.

This chain joins TRBV4-1 and TRBJ1-3, with D perhaps matching TRBD1 (6 bases). Trimming removed 4 bases at V and 0 bases at J, with 10 bases between. The germline V gene has CDR1 MGHRA and CDR2 YSYEKL. The CDR3 spans 15 residues. The CDR3 is CASSPRQVSGNTIYF. The CDR3 bases are TGCGCCAGCAGCCCCCGACAGGTCTCTGGAAACACCATATATTTT.

This clone was detected once. The chain employs TRBV7-8 and TRBJ2-7; D perhaps matches TRBD1 (6 bases). V was cut by 1 base and J by 0 bases, with 16 bases left in between. Per germline, CDR1 SGHVS and CDR2 FQNEAQ. This CDR3 has 17 amino acids. The CDR3 coding sequence is TGTGCCAGCAGCTTAGGGTGGGACACGCAAACCTCCTACGAGCAGTACTTC. This encodes CASSLGWDTQTSYEQYF.

The table lists this clone with a few counts. The chain combines TRBV5-1 with TRBJ1-2; D ambiguous. Germline V CDR1 and CDR2: SGHRS, YFSETQ. CDR3 length: 11 residues. V lost 3 bases, J lost 5 bases, and 5 bases lay in between. This chain's CDR3 is CASSSEYGYTF. CDR3 nucleotides: TGCGCCAGCAGCTCGGAGTATGGCTACACCTTC. Supplemented by reference TRBV5-1 and TRBJ1-2, the full variable domain reads KAGVTQTPRYLIKTRGQQVTLSCSPISGHRSVSWYQQTPGQGLQFLFEYFSETQRNKGNFPGRFSGRQFSNSRSEMNVSTLELGDSALYLCASSSEYGYTFGSGTRLTVV.

This clone was observed at least ten times. CDR3: CASTTGTANYGYTF. For the CDR3, the DNA is TGTGCCAGCACTACCGGGACAGCTAACTATGGCTACACCTTC. This rearrangement joins TRBV6-1 to TRBJ1-2, with 7 nucleotides matching TRBD1. V lost 7 bases to trimming and J lost 0 bases; unmatched junction nucleotides: 5. This CDR3 comprises 14 residues. CDR1 MNHNS and CDR2 SASEGT come from the germline V gene.

The rearrangement joins TRBV19 to TRBJ1-1, with TRBD1 matching over 7 bases. From germline, CDR1 is LNHDA and CDR2 SQIVND (reference sequence). With 10 bases clipped from V and 1 base from J, the junction kept 6 bases outside the gene matches. This CDR3 has 13 residues. The CDR3 DNA reads TGTGCCACCAACCGACAGGGGAACACTGAAGCTTTCTTT. It specifies CATNRQGNTEAFF.

This clone has only one observation. The chain links TRBV28 to TRBJ2-1, with D possibly matching TRBD1 (6 bases). The CDR3 runs to 12 residues. Germline V CDR1 and CDR2: MDHEN, SYDVKM. Trimming shortened V by 8 bases and J by 6 bases, and 11 bases separated the two germline ends. The CDR3 sequence is CASGQLRNEQFF. CDR3 nucleotide sequence: TGTGCCAGCGGACAGCTACGCAATGAGCAGTTCTTC.